Listed below are T cell receptor beta chains from one sample, sequenced in a study of vaccination effects on CD4 cells after COVID-19. The repertoire was sequenced with immunoSEQ multiplex PCR; TCRdb's copy has only in-frame clones and lacks some. The sample has about 41,000 clones; 65% to 80% are singletons. Their cognate antigens are unknown. Sequences were derived from CD4+ T cells from PBMCs cultured with HCoV-NL63 spike peptides, sampled before COVID-19 vaccination. The receptors were gathered from a human donor who received a COVID-19 vaccine. CDR3s include the opening cysteine and the closing phenylalanine or tryptophan. The order of the fields is D gene, V gene, clone size, J gene, CDR3 protein, CDR3 DNA. A D gene is named only where the DNA matches it firmly. Part of the rows lack a size; the others show once, few, many or a class for expanded clones.

d_call: TRBD1; v_call: TRBV9; clone_size: .; j_call: TRBJ2-2; cdr3_aa: CASSVGTGGSGELFF; cdr3_nt: TGTGCCAGCAGCGTAGGGACAGGGGGCTCCGGGGAGCTGTTTTTT
d_call: .; v_call: TRBV11-2; clone_size: .; j_call: TRBJ2-3; cdr3_aa: CASSMDGPLADTQYF; cdr3_nt: TGTGCCAGCAGCATGGACGGGCCCCTTGCAGATACGCAGTATTTT
d_call: .; v_call: TRBV7-8; clone_size: .; j_call: TRBJ2-2; cdr3_aa: CASSPARGRADTGELFF; cdr3_nt: TGTGCCAGCAGCCCAGCACGTGGCAGGGCTGACACCGGGGAGCTGTTTTTT
d_call: .; v_call: TRBV2; clone_size: .; j_call: TRBJ1-6; cdr3_aa: CARSQGYNSPLHF; cdr3_nt: TGTGCCAGGTCACAGGGTTATAATTCACCCCTCCACTTT
d_call: .; v_call: TRBV10-2; clone_size: few; j_call: TRBJ2-3; cdr3_aa: CASSDRTSTDTQYF; cdr3_nt: TGCGCCAGCAGTGACCGTACTAGCACAGATACGCAGTATTTT
d_call: TRBD1; v_call: TRBV6-6; clone_size: .; j_call: TRBJ1-2; cdr3_aa: CASSYNTGVYGYTF; cdr3_nt: TGTGCCAGCAGTTACAACACAGGGGTCTATGGCTACACCTTC
d_call: TRBD2; v_call: TRBV7-9; clone_size: .; j_call: TRBJ2-1; cdr3_aa: CAILTSGSPYNEQFF; cdr3_nt: TGTGCCATCCTGACTAGCGGGTCTCCCTACAATGAGCAGTTCTTC
d_call: .; v_call: TRBV19; clone_size: .; j_call: TRBJ1-6; cdr3_aa: CASSREGNNSPLHF; cdr3_nt: TGTGCCAGTAGTAGAGAGGGGAATAATTCACCCCTCCACTTT
d_call: .; v_call: TRBV7-8; clone_size: .; j_call: TRBJ1-2; cdr3_aa: CASSLGWGNYGYTF; cdr3_nt: TGTGCCAGCAGCTTAGGTTGGGGAAACTATGGCTACACCTTC
d_call: TRBD1; v_call: TRBV7-8; clone_size: few; j_call: TRBJ2-2; cdr3_aa: CASTWAGGFGELFF; cdr3_nt: TGTGCCAGCACATGGGCAGGGGGTTTCGGGGAGCTGTTTTTT
d_call: .; v_call: TRBV19; clone_size: few; j_call: TRBJ1-1; cdr3_aa: CASTHGQWNLEAFF; cdr3_nt: TGTGCCAGTACCCACGGACAGTGGAATCTTGAAGCTTTCTTT
d_call: .; v_call: TRBV6-6; clone_size: .; j_call: TRBJ1-5; cdr3_aa: CASTGAYNQPQHF; cdr3_nt: TGTGCCAGCACCGGGGCCTACAATCAGCCCCAGCATTTT
d_call: .; v_call: TRBV7-9; clone_size: .; j_call: TRBJ1-1; cdr3_aa: CASSYPTTGEAFF; cdr3_nt: TGTGCCAGCAGCTATCCCACGACGGGCGAAGCTTTCTTT
d_call: TRBD1; v_call: TRBV7-2; clone_size: .; j_call: TRBJ1-2; cdr3_aa: CASSPDRGHGYTF; cdr3_nt: TGTGCCAGCAGCCCGGACAGGGGTCATGGCTACACCTTC
d_call: .; v_call: TRBV27; clone_size: medium-sized; j_call: TRBJ1-1; cdr3_aa: CASSLFAGVNTEAFF; cdr3_nt: TGTGCCAGCAGTTTATTCGCTGGGGTGAACACTGAAGCTTTCTTT
d_call: .; v_call: TRBV4-1; clone_size: .; j_call: TRBJ1-1; cdr3_aa: CASSQERGGRAFF; cdr3_nt: TGCGCCAGCAGCCAAGAACGGGGGGGGAGAGCTTTCTTT
d_call: TRBD1; v_call: TRBV18; clone_size: .; j_call: TRBJ1-1; cdr3_aa: CASSPGTGDTEAFF; cdr3_nt: TGTGCCAGCTCGCCCGGGACAGGGGACACTGAAGCTTTCTTT
d_call: TRBD2; v_call: TRBV19; clone_size: .; j_call: TRBJ2-5; cdr3_aa: CASSMGQAGGGKTQYF; cdr3_nt: TGTGCCAGTAGTATGGGGCAAGCGGGGGGCGGTAAGACCCAGTACTTC
d_call: TRBD1; v_call: TRBV15; clone_size: .; j_call: TRBJ1-2; cdr3_aa: CATSRDYVTNGGGSGYTF; cdr3_nt: TGTGCCACCAGCAGAGACTACGTCACGAATGGAGGGGGCAGTGGCTACACCTTC
d_call: .; v_call: TRBV3-1/TRBV3-2; clone_size: .; j_call: TRBJ2-6; cdr3_aa: CASSQDLLVSGANVLTF; cdr3_nt: TGTGCCAGCAGCCAAGATCTACTAGTCTCTGGGGCCAACGTCCTGACTTTC
d_call: .; v_call: TRBV15; clone_size: .; j_call: TRBJ1-1; cdr3_aa: CATSRDRQVTEAFF; cdr3_nt: TGTGCCACCAGCAGAGATCGACAGGTAACTGAAGCTTTCTTT
d_call: TRBD1; v_call: TRBV5-4; clone_size: .; j_call: TRBJ1-2; cdr3_aa: CASSQSGGAGYGYTF; cdr3_nt: TGTGCCAGCAGTCAATCAGGGGGCGCTGGCTATGGCTACACCTTC
d_call: .; v_call: TRBV6-5; clone_size: .; j_call: TRBJ1-2; cdr3_aa: CASSYLGGSYGYTF; cdr3_nt: TGTGCCAGCAGTTACTTGGGAGGTAGCTATGGCTACACCTTC
d_call: .; v_call: TRBV19; clone_size: few; j_call: TRBJ2-4; cdr3_aa: CASSHYRDLAKNIQYF; cdr3_nt: TGTGCCAGTAGTCATTACCGGGACCTAGCCAAAAACATTCAGTACTTC
d_call: TRBD1; v_call: TRBV5-5; clone_size: once; j_call: TRBJ1-3; cdr3_aa: CASRPGTGGRTGNTIYF; cdr3_nt: TGTGCCAGCAGACCCGGGACAGGGGGTCGCACTGGAAACACCATATATTTT
d_call: .; v_call: TRBV2; clone_size: .; j_call: TRBJ1-1; cdr3_aa: CASAKGGTTEAFF; cdr3_nt: TGTGCCAGCGCAAAAGGGGGAACCACTGAAGCTTTCTTT
d_call: .; v_call: TRBV5-1; clone_size: .; j_call: TRBJ2-5; cdr3_aa: CASSLDQETQYF; cdr3_nt: TGCGCCAGCAGCTTGGACCAAGAGACCCAGTACTTC
d_call: .; v_call: TRBV5-4; clone_size: .; j_call: TRBJ2-6; cdr3_aa: CASSLAVRVGANVLTF; cdr3_nt: TGTGCCAGCAGCTTGGCCGTCAGGGTCGGGGCCAACGTCCTGACTTTC
d_call: .; v_call: TRBV25-1; clone_size: .; j_call: TRBJ1-6; cdr3_aa: CASSELRDASPLHF; cdr3_nt: TGTGCCAGCAGTGAGTTGAGGGACGCTTCACCCCTCCACTTT
d_call: TRBD1; v_call: TRBV14; clone_size: .; j_call: TRBJ2-4; cdr3_aa: CASSQTGAAKNIQYF; cdr3_nt: TGTGCCAGCAGCCAAACAGGGGCGGCCAAAAACATTCAGTACTTC
d_call: TRBD1; v_call: TRBV19; clone_size: .; j_call: TRBJ1-1; cdr3_aa: CASKGTGTGNTEAFF; cdr3_nt: TGTGCCAGTAAAGGGACAGGTACTGGGAACACTGAAGCTTTCTTT
d_call: TRBD1; v_call: TRBV7-9; clone_size: .; j_call: TRBJ2-1; cdr3_aa: CASTVNPGQGHNEQFF; cdr3_nt: TGTGCCAGCACCGTCAATCCGGGACAGGGACACAATGAGCAGTTCTTC
d_call: TRBD2; v_call: TRBV12-3/TRBV12-4; clone_size: .; j_call: TRBJ2-1; cdr3_aa: CASSLLAGNEQFF; cdr3_nt: TGTGCCAGCAGTTTGTTAGCGGGCAATGAGCAGTTCTTC
d_call: .; v_call: TRBV7-8; clone_size: .; j_call: TRBJ2-5; cdr3_aa: CASSPQETQYF; cdr3_nt: TGTGCCAGCAGCCCTCAAGAGACCCAGTACTTC
d_call: TRBD1; v_call: TRBV5-1; clone_size: .; j_call: TRBJ1-6; cdr3_aa: CASSLGTGRRESPLHF; cdr3_nt: TGCGCCAGCAGCTTGGGGACAGGGCGAAGAGAATCACCCCTCCACTTT
d_call: .; v_call: TRBV7-9; clone_size: .; j_call: TRBJ2-5; cdr3_aa: CASSFTGVGGETQYF; cdr3_nt: TGTGCCAGCAGCTTTACAGGGGTCGGGGGAGAGACCCAGTACTTC
d_call: .; v_call: TRBV12-3/TRBV12-4; clone_size: .; j_call: TRBJ1-5; cdr3_aa: CASTTGYQPQHF; cdr3_nt: TGTGCCAGCACTACAGGGTATCAGCCCCAGCATTTT
d_call: .; v_call: TRBV29-1; clone_size: .; j_call: TRBJ1-4; cdr3_aa: CSVGRANEKLFF; cdr3_nt: TGCAGCGTTGGCAGGGCTAATGAAAAACTGTTTTTT
d_call: .; v_call: TRBV3-1/TRBV3-2; clone_size: .; j_call: TRBJ2-6; cdr3_aa: CASSQDLSASGANVLTF; cdr3_nt: TGTGCCAGCAGCCAAGATCTATCAGCATCTGGGGCCAACGTCCTGACTTTC
d_call: .; v_call: TRBV4-2; clone_size: .; j_call: TRBJ1-2; cdr3_aa: CASSPQGRDYGYTF; cdr3_nt: TGTGCCAGCAGCCCTCAGGGGAGGGACTATGGCTACACCTTC
d_call: .; v_call: TRBV15; clone_size: once; j_call: TRBJ2-5; cdr3_aa: CATSRAPLGETQYF; cdr3_nt: TGTGCCACCAGCAGAGCGCCACTCGGGGAGACCCAGTACTTC
d_call: .; v_call: TRBV12-3/TRBV12-4; clone_size: few; j_call: TRBJ1-1; cdr3_aa: CASSFSENTEAFF; cdr3_nt: TGTGCCAGCAGTTTTTCGGAGAACACTGAAGCTTTCTTT
d_call: .; v_call: TRBV29-1; clone_size: .; j_call: TRBJ1-1; cdr3_aa: CSVELFSRDTEAFF; cdr3_nt: TGCAGCGTTGAATTATTCAGTCGGGACACTGAAGCTTTCTTT
d_call: .; v_call: TRBV5-1; clone_size: .; j_call: TRBJ1-5; cdr3_aa: CASSLSGVDQPQHF; cdr3_nt: TGCGCCAGCAGCTTGTCAGGGGTGGATCAGCCCCAGCATTTT
d_call: TRBD1; v_call: TRBV2; clone_size: few; j_call: TRBJ1-5; cdr3_aa: CASSGGQGPQPQHF; cdr3_nt: TGTGCCAGCAGTGGTGGACAGGGCCCTCAGCCCCAGCATTTT
d_call: .; v_call: TRBV6-2/TRBV6-3; clone_size: .; j_call: TRBJ1-5; cdr3_aa: CASSSNIHSNQPQHF; cdr3_nt: TGTGCCAGCAGTTCTAACATACATAGCAATCAGCCCCAGCATTTT
d_call: TRBD1; v_call: TRBV28; clone_size: .; j_call: TRBJ1-2; cdr3_aa: CASTRRQGNYGYTF; cdr3_nt: TGTGCCAGCACCCGAAGACAGGGGAACTATGGCTACACCTTC